The clone carrying this TCR beta chain was detected many times. Its antigen is not known. Amplification yielded TCR beta CDR3 regions, with RNA transcripts as the source. When the TCR CDR3 underwent first-round RT-PCR, the HTBI primer set was used. TCRdb redid the calling of the multiplex PCR reads with MiXCR, one entry per CDR3 protein. The table includes a few hundred thousand distinct CDR3 sequences, roughly 18% detected once. The data were taken from a study of T cells in Graves' hyperthyroidism and ophthalmopathy. Study-wide findings and caveats: Ophthalmopathy and stable hyperthyroidism were told apart by a 13 V-J model.

CDR3 size: 15 residues. Germline V gene lookup returns CDR1 MNHEY and CDR2 SVGAGI. Losses at the gene ends were 4 bases for V and 6 bases for J; bases not matched to a gene: 8. Sequencing used blood. The chain has TRBV6-5 and TRBJ1-5; 8 bases are shared with TRBD1. The origin of this receptor is a woman between 40 and 50 years old with Graves' ophthalmopathy. The chain's CDR3 is CASSSSGGAGQPQHF. Here the CDR3 DNA reads TGTGCCAGCAGTTCATCAGGGGGCGCGGGTCAGCCCCAGCATTTT.